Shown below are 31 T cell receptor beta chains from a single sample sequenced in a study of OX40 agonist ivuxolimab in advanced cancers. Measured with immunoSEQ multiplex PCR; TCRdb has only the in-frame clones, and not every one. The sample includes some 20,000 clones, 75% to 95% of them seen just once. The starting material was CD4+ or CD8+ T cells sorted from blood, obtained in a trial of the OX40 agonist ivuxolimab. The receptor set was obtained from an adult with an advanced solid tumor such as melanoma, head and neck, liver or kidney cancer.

The CDR3 region has the DNA TGTGCCAGCAGTTACGGGGTCGCCGGGGAGCTGTTTTTT. It specifies CASSYGVAGELFF. The chain uses TRBV6-5 and TRBJ2-2; no reliable D call. The CDR3 consists of 13 residues. The V gene's germline CDR1 is MNHEY and CDR2 SVGAGI. V dropped 2 bases and J dropped 6 bases, with 7 bases sitting between them.

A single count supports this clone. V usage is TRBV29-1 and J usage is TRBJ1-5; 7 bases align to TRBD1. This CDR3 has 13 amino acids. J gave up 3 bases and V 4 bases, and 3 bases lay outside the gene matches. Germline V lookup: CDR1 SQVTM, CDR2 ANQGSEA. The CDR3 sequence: CSVGTGLNQPQHF. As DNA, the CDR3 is TGCAGCGTTGGGACAGGACTCAATCAGCCCCAGCATTTT.

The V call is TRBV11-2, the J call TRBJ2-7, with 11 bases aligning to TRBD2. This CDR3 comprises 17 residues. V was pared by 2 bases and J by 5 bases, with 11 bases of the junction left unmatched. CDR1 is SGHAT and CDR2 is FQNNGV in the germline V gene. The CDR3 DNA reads TGTGCCAGCAGCTTATGGACTAGCGGGTTTCCCCGGGACGAGCAGTACTTC. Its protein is CASSLWTSGFPRDEQYF.

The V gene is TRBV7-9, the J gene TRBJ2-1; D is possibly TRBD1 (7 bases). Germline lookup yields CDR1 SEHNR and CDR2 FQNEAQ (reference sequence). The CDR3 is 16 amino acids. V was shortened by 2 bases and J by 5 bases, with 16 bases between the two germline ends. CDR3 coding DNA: TGTGCCAGCAGCTTATTTGGAGGGGGCCGTGACAATGAGCAGTTCTTC. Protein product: CASSLFGGGRDNEQFF.

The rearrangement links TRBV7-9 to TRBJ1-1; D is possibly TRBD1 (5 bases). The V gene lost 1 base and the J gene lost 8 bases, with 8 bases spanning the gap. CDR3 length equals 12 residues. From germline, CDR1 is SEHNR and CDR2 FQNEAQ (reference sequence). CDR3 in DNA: TGTGCCAGCAGCTTAGTACCAGGGGAAGCTTTCTTT. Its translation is CASSLVPGEAFF. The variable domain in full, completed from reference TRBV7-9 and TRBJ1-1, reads DTGVSQNPRHKITKRGQNVTFRCDPISEHNRLYWYRQTLGQGPEFLTYFQNEAQLEKSRLLSDRFSAERPKGSFSTLEIQRTEQGDSAMYLCASSLVPGEAFFGQGTRLTVV.

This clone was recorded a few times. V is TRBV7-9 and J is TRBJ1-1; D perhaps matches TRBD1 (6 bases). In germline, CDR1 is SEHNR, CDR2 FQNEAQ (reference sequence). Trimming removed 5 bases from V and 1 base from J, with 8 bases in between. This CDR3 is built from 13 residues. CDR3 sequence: CASSRQENTEAFF. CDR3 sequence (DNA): TGTGCCAGCAGCCGACAGGAGAACACTGAAGCTTTCTTT.

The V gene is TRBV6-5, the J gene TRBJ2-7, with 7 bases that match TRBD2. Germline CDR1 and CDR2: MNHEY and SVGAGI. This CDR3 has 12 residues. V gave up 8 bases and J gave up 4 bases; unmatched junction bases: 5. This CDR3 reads CASGGDGYEQYF. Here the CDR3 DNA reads TGTGCCAGCGGGGGGGACGGGTACGAGCAGTACTTC.

For the CDR3, the DNA is TGTGTCAGAAGCTTAGTCGAGGGTCAGCGGGCCCCAGACGAGCAGTACTTC. Translated, it gives CVRSLVEGQRAPDEQYF. The chain links TRBV7-5 to TRBJ2-7; the table gives TRBD2 as D, unverified against the DNA. TRBV7-5 is noted as a pseudogene. This CDR3 comprises 17 residues.

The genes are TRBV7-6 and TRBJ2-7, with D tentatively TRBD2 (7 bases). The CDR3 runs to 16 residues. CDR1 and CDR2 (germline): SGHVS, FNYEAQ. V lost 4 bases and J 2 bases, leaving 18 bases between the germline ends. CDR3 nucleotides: TGTGCCAGCAGCTCCCCGAGGGGGGGCATTACCTACGAGCAGTACTTC. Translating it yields CASSSPRGGITYEQYF.

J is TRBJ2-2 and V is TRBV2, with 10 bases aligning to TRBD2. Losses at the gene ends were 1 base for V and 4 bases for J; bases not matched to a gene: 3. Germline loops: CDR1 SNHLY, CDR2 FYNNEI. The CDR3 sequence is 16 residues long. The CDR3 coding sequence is TGTGCCAGCAGTGAAGTTAGCGGGGGGACCACCGGGGAGCTGTTTTTT. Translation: CASSEVSGGTTGELFF.

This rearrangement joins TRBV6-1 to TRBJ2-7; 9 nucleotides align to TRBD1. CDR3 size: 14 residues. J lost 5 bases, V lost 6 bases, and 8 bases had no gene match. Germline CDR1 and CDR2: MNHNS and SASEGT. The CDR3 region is CASRAGTGRHEQYF. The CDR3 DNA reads TGTGCCAGCAGAGCAGGGACAGGGCGCCACGAGCAGTACTTC.

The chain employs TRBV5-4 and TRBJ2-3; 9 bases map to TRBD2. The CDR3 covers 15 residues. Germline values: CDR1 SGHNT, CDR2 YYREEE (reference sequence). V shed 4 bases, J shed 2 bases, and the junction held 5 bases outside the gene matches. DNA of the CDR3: TGTGCCAGCAGCACCAGCGGGGGGCACACAGATACGCAGTATTTT. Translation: CASSTSGGHTDTQYF.

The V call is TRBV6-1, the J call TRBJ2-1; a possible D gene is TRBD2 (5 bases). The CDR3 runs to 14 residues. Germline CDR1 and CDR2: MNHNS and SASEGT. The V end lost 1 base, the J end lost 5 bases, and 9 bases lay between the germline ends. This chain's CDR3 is CASSEGRGHNEQFF. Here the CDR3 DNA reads TGTGCCAGCAGTGAAGGACGCGGGCACAATGAGCAGTTCTTC.

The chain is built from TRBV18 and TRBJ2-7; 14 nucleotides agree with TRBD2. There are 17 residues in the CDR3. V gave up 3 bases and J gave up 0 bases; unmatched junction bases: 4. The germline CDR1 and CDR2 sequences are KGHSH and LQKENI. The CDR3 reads CASSPGLAGAYSYEQYF. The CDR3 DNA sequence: TGTGCCAGCTCACCGGGACTAGCGGGGGCCTACTCCTACGAGCAGTACTTC.

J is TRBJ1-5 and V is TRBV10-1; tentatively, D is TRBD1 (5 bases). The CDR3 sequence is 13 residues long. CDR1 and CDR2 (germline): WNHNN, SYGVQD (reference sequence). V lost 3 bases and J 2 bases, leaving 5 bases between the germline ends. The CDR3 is CASSDRGNQPQHF. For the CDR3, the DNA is TGCGCCAGCAGTGACAGGGGCAATCAGCCCCAGCATTTT.

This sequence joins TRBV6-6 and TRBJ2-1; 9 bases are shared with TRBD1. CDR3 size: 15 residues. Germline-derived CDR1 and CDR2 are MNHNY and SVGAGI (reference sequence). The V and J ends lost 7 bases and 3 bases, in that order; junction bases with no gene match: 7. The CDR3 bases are TGTGCCAGCACCTCCGGGACAGGGATCTACAATGAGCAGTTCTTC. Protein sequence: CASTSGTGIYNEQFF.

This CDR3 is CASSAVSGGVTDTQYF. CDR3 coding DNA: TGTGCCAGCAGTGCGGTCAGCGGGGGGGTCACAGATACGCAGTATTTT. The gene calls are TRBV6-6 and TRBJ2-3, with 10 bases matching TRBD2. The CDR3 totals 16 residues. The V segment lost 5 bases and the J segment 2 bases; nucleotides outside the gene matches: 7. CDR1 is MNHNY and CDR2 is SVGAGI in the germline V gene (reference sequence).

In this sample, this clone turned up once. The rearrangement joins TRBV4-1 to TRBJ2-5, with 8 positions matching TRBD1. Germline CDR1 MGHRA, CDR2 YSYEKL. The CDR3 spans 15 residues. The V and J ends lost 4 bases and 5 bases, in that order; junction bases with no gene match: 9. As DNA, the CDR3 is TGCGCCAGCAGCCCAGAGCTGGGACAGGTGGAGACCCAGTACTTC. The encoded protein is CASSPELGQVETQYF.

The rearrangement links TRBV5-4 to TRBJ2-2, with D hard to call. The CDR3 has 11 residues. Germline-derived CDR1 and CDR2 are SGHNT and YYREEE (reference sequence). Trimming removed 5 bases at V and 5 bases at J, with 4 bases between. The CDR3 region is CASRGTGELFF. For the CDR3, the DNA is TGTGCCAGCAGGGGAACCGGGGAGCTGTTTTTT.

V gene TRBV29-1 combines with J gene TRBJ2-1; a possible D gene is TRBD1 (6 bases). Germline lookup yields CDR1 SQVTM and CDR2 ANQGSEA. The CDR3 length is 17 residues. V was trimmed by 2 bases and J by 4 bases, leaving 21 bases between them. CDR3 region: CSVETGFYTVGYNEQFF. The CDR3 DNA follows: TGCAGCGTTGAAACAGGGTTTTACACGGTGGGTTACAATGAGCAGTTCTTC.

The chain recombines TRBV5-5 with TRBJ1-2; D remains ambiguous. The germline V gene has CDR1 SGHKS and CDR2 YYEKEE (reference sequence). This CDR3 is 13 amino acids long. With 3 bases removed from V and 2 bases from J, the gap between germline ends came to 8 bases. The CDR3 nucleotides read TGTGCCAGCAGCTACGCCGCCAACTATGGCTACACCTTC. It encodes CASSYAANYGYTF.

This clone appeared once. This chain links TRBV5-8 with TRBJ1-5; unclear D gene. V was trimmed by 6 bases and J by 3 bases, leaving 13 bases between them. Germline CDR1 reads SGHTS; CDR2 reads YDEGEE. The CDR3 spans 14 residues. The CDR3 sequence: CASIKRGNNQPQHF. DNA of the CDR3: TGTGCCAGCATAAAGAGAGGGAACAATCAGCCCCAGCATTTT.

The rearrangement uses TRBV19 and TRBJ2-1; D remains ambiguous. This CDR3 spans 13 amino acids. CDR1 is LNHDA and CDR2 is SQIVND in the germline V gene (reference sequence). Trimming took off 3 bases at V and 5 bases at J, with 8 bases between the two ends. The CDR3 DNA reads TGTGCCAGTAGTATCTCCAGTAACAATGAGCAGTTCTTC. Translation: CASSISSNNEQFF.

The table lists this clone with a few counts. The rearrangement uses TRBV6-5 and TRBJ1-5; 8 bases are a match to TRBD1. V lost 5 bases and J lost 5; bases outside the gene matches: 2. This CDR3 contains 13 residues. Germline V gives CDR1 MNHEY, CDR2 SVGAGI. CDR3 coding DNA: TGTGCCAGCAGTCCAGGGGGCGATCAGCCCCAGCATTTT. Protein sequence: CASSPGGDQPQHF.

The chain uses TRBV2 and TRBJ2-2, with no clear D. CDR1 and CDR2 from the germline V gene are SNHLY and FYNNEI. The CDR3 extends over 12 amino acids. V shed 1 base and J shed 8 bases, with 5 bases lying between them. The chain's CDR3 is CASSEVGGELFF. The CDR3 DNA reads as TGTGCCAGCAGTGAAGTGGGGGGGGAGCTGTTTTTT.

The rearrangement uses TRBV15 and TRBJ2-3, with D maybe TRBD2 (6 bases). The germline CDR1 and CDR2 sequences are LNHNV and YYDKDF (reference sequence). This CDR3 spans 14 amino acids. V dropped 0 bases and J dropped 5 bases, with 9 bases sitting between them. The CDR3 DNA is TGTGCCACCAGCAGAGATTGGGGACTAGATACGCAGTATTTT. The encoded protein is CATSRDWGLDTQYF.

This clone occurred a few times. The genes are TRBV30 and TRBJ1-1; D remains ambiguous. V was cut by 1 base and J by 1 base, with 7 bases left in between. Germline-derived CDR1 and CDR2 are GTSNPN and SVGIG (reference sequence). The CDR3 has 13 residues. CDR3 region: CAWSAGSNTEAFF. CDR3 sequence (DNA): TGTGCCTGGAGTGCGGGATCGAACACTGAAGCTTTCTTT.

Here the CDR3 reads CASSSNGGLAVTGELFF. DNA for the CDR3: TGTGCCAGCAGCTCCAATGGGGGACTAGCGGTCACCGGGGAGCTGTTTTTT. The chain recombines TRBV7-9 with TRBJ2-2; 11 nucleotides agree with TRBD2. Germline V CDR1 and CDR2: SEHNR, FQNEAQ (reference sequence). CDR3 length equals 17 residues. V dropped 4 bases and J dropped 4; count of bases not matched to a gene: 8.

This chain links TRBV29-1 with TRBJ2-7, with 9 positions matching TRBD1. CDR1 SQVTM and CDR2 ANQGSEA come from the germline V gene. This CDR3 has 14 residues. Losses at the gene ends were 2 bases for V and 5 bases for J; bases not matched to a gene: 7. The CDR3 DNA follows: TGCAGCGTTGAATCCCGGGACAGGGACCACGAGCAGTACTTC. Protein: CSVESRDRDHEQYF.

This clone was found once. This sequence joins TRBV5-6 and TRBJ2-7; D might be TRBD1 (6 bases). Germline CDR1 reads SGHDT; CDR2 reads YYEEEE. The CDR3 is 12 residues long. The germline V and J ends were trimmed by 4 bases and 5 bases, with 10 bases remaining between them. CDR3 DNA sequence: TGTGCCAGCAGCCTGGGACAACACGAGCAGTACTTC. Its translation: CASSLGQHEQYF.

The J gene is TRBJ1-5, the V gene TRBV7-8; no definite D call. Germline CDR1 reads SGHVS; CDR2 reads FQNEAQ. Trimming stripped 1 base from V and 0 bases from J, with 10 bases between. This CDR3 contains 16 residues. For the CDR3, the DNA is TGTGCCAGCAGCTTAGTCAAGGGCCTTAGCAATCAGCCCCAGCATTTT. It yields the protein CASSLVKGLSNQPQHF.